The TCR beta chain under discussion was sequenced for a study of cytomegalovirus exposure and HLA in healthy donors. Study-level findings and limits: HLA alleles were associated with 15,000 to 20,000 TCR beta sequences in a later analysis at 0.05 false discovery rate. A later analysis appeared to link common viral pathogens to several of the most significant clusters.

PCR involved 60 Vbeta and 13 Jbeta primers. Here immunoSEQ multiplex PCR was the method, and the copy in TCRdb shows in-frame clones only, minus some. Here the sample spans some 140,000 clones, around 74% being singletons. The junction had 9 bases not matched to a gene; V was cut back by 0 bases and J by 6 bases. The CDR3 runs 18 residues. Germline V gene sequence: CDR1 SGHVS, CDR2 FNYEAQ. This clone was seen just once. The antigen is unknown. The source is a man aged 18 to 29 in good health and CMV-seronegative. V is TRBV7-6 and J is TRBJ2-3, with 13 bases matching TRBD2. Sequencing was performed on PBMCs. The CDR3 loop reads CASSLALSGTSGEDTQYF. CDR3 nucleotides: TGTGCCAGCAGCTTAGCTTTGTCAGGGACTAGCGGGGAGGATACGCAGTATTTT.